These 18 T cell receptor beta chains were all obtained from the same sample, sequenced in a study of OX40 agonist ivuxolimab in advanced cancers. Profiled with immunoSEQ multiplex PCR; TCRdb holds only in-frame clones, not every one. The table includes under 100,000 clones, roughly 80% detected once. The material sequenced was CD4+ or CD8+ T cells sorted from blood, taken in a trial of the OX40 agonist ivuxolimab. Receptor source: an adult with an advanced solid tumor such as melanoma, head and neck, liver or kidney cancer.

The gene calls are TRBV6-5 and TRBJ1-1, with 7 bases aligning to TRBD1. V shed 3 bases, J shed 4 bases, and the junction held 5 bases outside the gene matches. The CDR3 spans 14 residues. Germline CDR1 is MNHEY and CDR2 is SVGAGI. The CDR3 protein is CASSYGQGGTEAFF. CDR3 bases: TGTGCCAGCAGTTATGGCCAGGGGGGCACTGAAGCTTTCTTT.

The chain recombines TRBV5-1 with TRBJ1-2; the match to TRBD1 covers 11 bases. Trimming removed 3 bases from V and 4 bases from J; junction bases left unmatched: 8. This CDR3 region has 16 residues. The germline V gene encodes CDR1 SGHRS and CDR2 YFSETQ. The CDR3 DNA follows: TGCGCCAGCAGCTGGGGACAGGGGGAAGGTGGCTATGGCTACACCTTC. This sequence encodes CASSWGQGEGGYGYTF.

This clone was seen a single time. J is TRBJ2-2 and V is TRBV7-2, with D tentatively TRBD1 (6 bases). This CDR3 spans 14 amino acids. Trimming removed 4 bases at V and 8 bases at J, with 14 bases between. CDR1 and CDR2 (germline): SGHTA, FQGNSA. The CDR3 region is CASSSTGLSGELFF. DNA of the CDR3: TGTGCCAGCAGCTCTACAGGGTTATCGGGGGAGCTGTTTTTT. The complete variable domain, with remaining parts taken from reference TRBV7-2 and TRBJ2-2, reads GAGVSQSPSNKVTEKGKDVELRCDPISGHTALYWYRQSLGQGLEFLIYFQGNSAPDKSGLPSDRFSAERTGGSVSTLTIQRTQQEDSAVYLCASSSTGLSGELFFGEGSRLTVL.

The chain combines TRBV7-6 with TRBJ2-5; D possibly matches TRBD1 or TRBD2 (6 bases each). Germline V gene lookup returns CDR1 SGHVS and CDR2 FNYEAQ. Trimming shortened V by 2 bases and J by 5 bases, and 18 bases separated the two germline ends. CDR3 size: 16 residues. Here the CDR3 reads CASSLIGGVGGETQYF. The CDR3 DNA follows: TGTGCCAGCAGCTTAATCGGCGGGGTAGGGGGGGAGACCCAGTACTTC.

The CDR3 spells CASSFNGDSYEQYF. DNA for the CDR3: TGTGCCAGCAGCTTCAACGGGGACTCCTACGAGCAGTACTTC. This chain links TRBV11-3 with TRBJ2-7, with a possible D match to TRBD2 (5 bases). The CDR3 is 14 residues long. The germline CDR1 and CDR2 sequences are SGHNT and YENEEA. Trimming stripped 3 bases from V and 0 bases from J, with 9 bases between.

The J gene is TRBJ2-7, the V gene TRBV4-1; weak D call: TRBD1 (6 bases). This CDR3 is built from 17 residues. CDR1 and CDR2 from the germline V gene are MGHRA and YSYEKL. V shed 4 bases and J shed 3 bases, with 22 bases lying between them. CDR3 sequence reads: CASSRAPVQGPNYEQYF. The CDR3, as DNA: TGCGCCAGCAGCCGCGCGCCCGTCCAGGGGCCAAACTACGAGCAGTACTTC.

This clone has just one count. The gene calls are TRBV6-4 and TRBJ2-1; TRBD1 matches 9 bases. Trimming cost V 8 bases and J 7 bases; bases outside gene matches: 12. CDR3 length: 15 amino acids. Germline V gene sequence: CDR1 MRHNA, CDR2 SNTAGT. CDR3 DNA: TGTGCCAGCGGGACCACGGGACAGGGAGTGAATGAGCAGTTCTTC. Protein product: CASGTTGQGVNEQFF.

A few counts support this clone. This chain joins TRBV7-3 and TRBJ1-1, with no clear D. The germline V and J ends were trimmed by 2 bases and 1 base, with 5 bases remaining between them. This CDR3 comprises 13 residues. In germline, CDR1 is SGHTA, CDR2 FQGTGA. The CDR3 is CASSLAENTEAFF. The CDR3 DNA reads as TGTGCCAGCAGCTTAGCTGAGAACACTGAAGCTTTCTTT.

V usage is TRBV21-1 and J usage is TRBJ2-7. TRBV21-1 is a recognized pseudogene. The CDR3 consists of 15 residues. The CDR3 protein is CASSKGLRLHYEQYF. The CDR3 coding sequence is TGTGCCAGCAGCAAAGGATTGCGTCTACACTACGAGCAGTACTTC.

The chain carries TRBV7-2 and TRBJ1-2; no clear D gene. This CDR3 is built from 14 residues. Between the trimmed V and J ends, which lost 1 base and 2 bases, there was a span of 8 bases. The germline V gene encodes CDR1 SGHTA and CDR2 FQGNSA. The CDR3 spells CASSLEPLNYGYTF. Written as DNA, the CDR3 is TGTGCCAGCAGCTTAGAACCCCTCAACTATGGCTACACCTTC.

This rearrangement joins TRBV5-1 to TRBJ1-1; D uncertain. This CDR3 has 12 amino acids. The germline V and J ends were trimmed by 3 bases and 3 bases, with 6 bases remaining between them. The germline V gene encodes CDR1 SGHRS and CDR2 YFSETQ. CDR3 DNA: TGCGCCAGCAGCTCCGGGGACACTGAAGCTTTCTTT. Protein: CASSSGDTEAFF.

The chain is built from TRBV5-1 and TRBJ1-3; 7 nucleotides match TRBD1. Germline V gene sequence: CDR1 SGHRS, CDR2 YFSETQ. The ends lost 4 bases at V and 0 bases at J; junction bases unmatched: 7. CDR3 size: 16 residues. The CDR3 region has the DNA TGCGCCAGCAGCAACCTCGCAGGGGGCTCTGGAAACACCATATATTTT. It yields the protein CASSNLAGGSGNTIYF.

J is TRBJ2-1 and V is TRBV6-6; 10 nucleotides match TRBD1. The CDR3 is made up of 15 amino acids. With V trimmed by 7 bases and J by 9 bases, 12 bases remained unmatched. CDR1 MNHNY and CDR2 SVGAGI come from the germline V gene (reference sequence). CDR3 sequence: CASNAAGTGATEQFF. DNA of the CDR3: TGTGCCAGCAACGCTGCCGGGACAGGGGCAACTGAGCAGTTCTTC.

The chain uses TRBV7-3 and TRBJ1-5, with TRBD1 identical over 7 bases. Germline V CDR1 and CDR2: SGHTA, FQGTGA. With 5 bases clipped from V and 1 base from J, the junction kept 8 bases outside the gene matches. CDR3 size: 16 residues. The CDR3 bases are TGTGCCAGCAGCCCCGACAGGGTTTGGAGCAATCAGCCCCAGCATTTT. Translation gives CASSPDRVWSNQPQHF.

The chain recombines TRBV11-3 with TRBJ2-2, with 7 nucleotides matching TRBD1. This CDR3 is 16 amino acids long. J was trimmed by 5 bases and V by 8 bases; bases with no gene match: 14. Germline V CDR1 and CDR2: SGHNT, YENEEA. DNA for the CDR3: TGTGCCAGCGGGGGTCGTCTAGGGGGCGCGACCGGGGAGCTGTTTTTT. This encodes CASGGRLGGATGELFF.

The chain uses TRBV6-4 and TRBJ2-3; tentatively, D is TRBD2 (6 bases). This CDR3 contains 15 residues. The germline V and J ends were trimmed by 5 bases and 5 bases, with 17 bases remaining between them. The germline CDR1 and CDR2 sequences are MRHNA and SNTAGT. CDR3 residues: CASSLSMLGGDTQYF. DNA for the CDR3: TGTGCCAGCAGTTTGTCTATGCTCGGGGGAGATACGCAGTATTTT.

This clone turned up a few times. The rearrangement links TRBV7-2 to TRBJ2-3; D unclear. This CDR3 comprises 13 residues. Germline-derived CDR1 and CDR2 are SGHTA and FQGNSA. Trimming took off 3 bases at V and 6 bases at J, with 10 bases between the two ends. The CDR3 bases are TGTGCCAGCAGCTTGGATTTGGGGGATACGCAGTATTTT. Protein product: CASSLDLGDTQYF.

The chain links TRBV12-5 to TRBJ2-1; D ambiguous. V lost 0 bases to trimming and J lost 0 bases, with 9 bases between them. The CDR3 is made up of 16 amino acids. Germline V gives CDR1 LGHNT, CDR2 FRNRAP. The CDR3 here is CASGLVLESSYNEQFF. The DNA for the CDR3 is TGTGCTAGTGGTTTGGTACTTGAGAGCTCCTACAATGAGCAGTTCTTC.